This TCR beta chain was found in a study of Ad26.COV2.S vaccination and SARS-CoV-2 variants. Study results and limitations: Substantial breadth was reportedly displayed by spike-specific CD8+ and CD4+ T cell responses after vaccination. Similar non-spike TCR breadth was observed in recipients of vaccine and of placebo.

CDR3 size: 14 residues. The V gene lost 0 bases and the J gene lost 2 bases, with 7 bases spanning the gap. From germline, CDR1 is LNHNV and CDR2 YYDKDF (reference sequence). In the case of this clone: Its specificity is unknown.

The treatment is: approximately 18 received Ad26.COV2.S at low or high dose, single or two shots; about 5 received placebo; per-sample allocation not given. The samples were gathered on day 63 after the first injection of vaccine or placebo. Some clones are missing from TCRdb's copy, which holds only in-frame ones; the method was immunoSEQ multiplex PCR. The repertoire consists of around 450,000 clones, with more than 75% occurring once and the leading ten covering 3.6%. This sequence originates from a person aged 18-60 years who received the Ad26.COV2.S COVID-19 vaccine or a placebo. Sample: peripheral blood, taken in a trial of Ad26.COV2.S vaccine versus placebo. V gene TRBV15 combines with J gene TRBJ1-2; D is ambiguous. CDR3 nucleotide sequence: TGTGCCACCAGCAGAGACGGCACCAACTATGGCTACACCTTC. Its protein is CATSRDGTNYGYTF.